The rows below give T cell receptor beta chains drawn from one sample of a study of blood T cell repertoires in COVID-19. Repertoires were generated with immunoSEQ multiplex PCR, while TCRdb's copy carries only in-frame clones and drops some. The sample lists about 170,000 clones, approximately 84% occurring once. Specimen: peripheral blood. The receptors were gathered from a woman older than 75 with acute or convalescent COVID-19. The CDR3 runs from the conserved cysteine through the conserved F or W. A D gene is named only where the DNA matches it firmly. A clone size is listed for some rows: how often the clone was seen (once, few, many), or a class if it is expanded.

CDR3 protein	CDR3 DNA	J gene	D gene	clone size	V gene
CASSSGLPGSNTQYF	TGTGCCAGCAGTTCGGGACTGCCTGGTTCGAATACGCAGTATTTT	TRBJ2-3	.	once	TRBV6-2/TRBV6-3
CASSPPTGETQYF	TGTGCCAGCAGTCCCCCCACGGGAGAGACCCAGTACTTC	TRBJ2-5	.	.	TRBV12-3/TRBV12-4
CASSLVQTGNTEAFF	TGCGCCAGCAGCCTGGTCCAGACTGGGAACACTGAAGCTTTCTTT	TRBJ1-1	.	.	TRBV5-1
CASSPDRGWGANNEQFF	TGTGCCAGCAGCCCCGATCGGGGGTGGGGCGCAAACAATGAGCAGTTCTTC	TRBJ2-1	.	.	TRBV13
CASSRTGRDYGYTF	TGTGCCAGCTCACGGACAGGACGAGACTATGGCTACACCTTC	TRBJ1-2	TRBD1	.	TRBV18
CASSLSRASADTQYF	TGTGCCAGCAGCTTATCTCGGGCTAGCGCAGATACGCAGTATTTT	TRBJ2-3	.	.	TRBV7-9
CASKRATYNSPLHF	TGTGCCAGCAAGAGGGCTACGTATAATTCACCCCTCCACTTT	TRBJ1-6	.	few	TRBV6-5
CASSWTGNEYYEQYF	TGTGCCAGTAGCTGGACAGGGAATGAGTACTACGAGCAGTACTTC	TRBJ2-7	TRBD1	.	TRBV19
CASSDSPYGYTF	TGTGCCAGTAGTGACAGCCCCTATGGCTACACCTTC	TRBJ1-2	.	.	TRBV19
CASSDPGTGGEGSNQPQHF	TGTGCCAGCAGCGATCCCGGGACAGGGGGCGAGGGCAGCAATCAGCCCCAGCATTTT	TRBJ1-5	TRBD1	.	TRBV6-2/TRBV6-3
CASSSDRSSGNTIYF	TGTGCCAGCAGCTCGGACAGGAGCTCTGGAAACACCATATATTTT	TRBJ1-3	TRBD1	.	TRBV5-6
CASSQDWQGTQETQYF	TGCGCCAGCAGCCAAGATTGGCAGGGTACACAAGAGACCCAGTACTTC	TRBJ2-5	.	once	TRBV4-3
CASSQTTWIMNTEAFF	TGCGCCAGCAGCCAGACGACATGGATAATGAACACTGAAGCTTTCTTT	TRBJ1-1	.	.	TRBV4-1
CASSPPSGPPNEQFF	TGTGCCAGCTCACCACCGTCAGGGCCCCCCAATGAGCAGTTCTTC	TRBJ2-1	.	.	TRBV18
CASSLEGALPEAFF	TGCGCCAGCAGCTTGGAAGGGGCTCTTCCTGAAGCTTTCTTT	TRBJ1-1	.	once	TRBV5-1
CAWAGPGASSYNEQFF	TGTGCCTGGGCCGGACCAGGGGCCAGCTCCTACAATGAGCAGTTCTTC	TRBJ2-1	.	.	TRBV30
CSVITGGAGNQPQHF	TGCAGCGTTATTACAGGGGGCGCTGGCAATCAGCCCCAGCATTTT	TRBJ1-5	TRBD1	.	TRBV29-1
CASSIGGDVTDTQYF	TGCGCCAGCAGTATAGGGGGCGATGTGACAGATACGCAGTATTTT	TRBJ2-3	TRBD1	few	TRBV5-1
CASSPPRDSNQPQHF	TGTGCCAGCAGCCCGCCGAGGGATTCTAATCAGCCCCAGCATTTT	TRBJ1-5	.	.	TRBV21-1
CASSDTTNEKLFF	TGTGCCAGCAGTGATACAACTAATGAAAAACTGTTTTTT	TRBJ1-4	.	.	TRBV2
CASSLEGQFELGNTIYF	TGCGCCAGCAGCTTGGAGGGACAATTTGAACTCGGAAACACCATATATTTT	TRBJ1-3	.	.	TRBV5-1
CASSSARTGGYTF	TGTGCCAGCAGTTCAGCACGGACAGGCGGCTACACCTTC	TRBJ1-2	TRBD1	.	TRBV12-3/TRBV12-4
CASSSDVGASGANEQFF	TGTGCCAGCAGCTCGGACGTCGGGGCTAGCGGGGCAAATGAGCAGTTCTTC	TRBJ2-1	TRBD2	.	TRBV7-9
CASSYVFVSGRRRNEQFF	TGTGCCAGCAGTTACGTTTTCGTTAGCGGGAGAAGGCGAAATGAGCAGTTCTTC	TRBJ2-1	TRBD2	.	TRBV6-2/TRBV6-3
CASSKGSLAYEQYF	TGTGCCAGCAGTAAGGGGTCGCTGGCCTACGAGCAGTACTTC	TRBJ2-7	.	.	TRBV6-5
CASRPTSGGSYEQYF	TGCGCCAGCAGGCCGACTAGCGGGGGATCCTACGAGCAGTACTTC	TRBJ2-7	TRBD2	.	TRBV10-2
CASSLIATSGGLGYTF	TGTGCCAGCAGCTTAATTGCGACGTCCGGGGGGCTTGGCTACACCTTC	TRBJ1-2	.	.	TRBV7-2
CASSQASGRYFYNEQFF	TGCGCCAGCAGCCAGGCTAGCGGGAGATACTTCTACAATGAGCAGTTCTTC	TRBJ2-1	TRBD2	.	TRBV4-3
CASSRLEEKGKFF	TGTGCCAGCAGCCGACTCGAAGAAAAGGGGAAGTTCTTC	TRBJ2-1	.	.	TRBV7-9
CAWSVGGGADTQYF	TGTGCCTGGAGTGTCGGGGGAGGCGCAGATACGCAGTATTTT	TRBJ2-3	.	.	TRBV30
CATSGRDRGYGYTF	TGTGCCACCAGCGGCCGGGACAGGGGGTATGGCTACACCTTC	TRBJ1-2	TRBD1	.	TRBV15
CASSVAASGAREQYF	TGTGCCAGCAGCGTAGCGGCTAGCGGGGCTCGCGAGCAGTACTTC	TRBJ2-7	TRBD2	.	TRBV9
CASSEQRAISEQFF	TGTGCCAGCAGTGAACAGCGGGCTATATCGGAGCAGTTCTTC	TRBJ2-1	.	few	TRBV2
CASSFSGRDTEAFF	TGTGCCAGCAGCTTTAGCGGACGGGACACTGAAGCTTTCTTT	TRBJ1-1	.	.	TRBV2
CASASGGYTEAFF	TGTGCTAGTGCCAGCGGGGGATACACTGAAGCTTTCTTT	TRBJ1-1	.	.	TRBV12-5
CASSPEFAGVFDEQFF	TGTGCCAGCTCACCTGAGTTCGCGGGAGTGTTCGATGAGCAGTTCTTC	TRBJ2-1	TRBD2	.	TRBV18
CASSLQSEGWNGYTF	TGTGCCAGCAGTTTACAATCGGAGGGATGGAATGGCTACACCTTC	TRBJ1-2	.	.	TRBV6-8
CASSLAQGQPRDRTQYF	TGTGCCAGCAGCTTGGCCCAGGGACAGCCACGGGATCGGACCCAGTACTTC	TRBJ2-5	TRBD1	.	TRBV5-6
CASSYSAPTRGQGYTF	TGTGCCAGCAGTTACTCGGCCCCTACAAGGGGGCAGGGCTACACCTTC	TRBJ1-2	TRBD1	.	TRBV6-5
CAWRKTGGGEKLFF	TGTGCCTGGAGAAAAACAGGGGGAGGGGAAAAACTGTTTTTT	TRBJ1-4	TRBD1	.	TRBV30
CASSSNYVAGDNEQFF	TGCGCCAGCAGCTCTAATTACGTAGCGGGAGACAATGAGCAGTTCTTC	TRBJ2-1	TRBD2	.	TRBV10-1
CASSPWAGEAFF	TGTGCCAGCAGTCCTTGGGCAGGGGAAGCTTTCTTT	TRBJ1-1	.	.	TRBV12-3/TRBV12-4
CASSVGTDNSPLHF	TGTGCCAGCAGCGTCGGGACAGACAATTCACCCCTCCACTTT	TRBJ1-6	TRBD1	few	TRBV9
CASSVLQGSHNEQFF	TGTGCCAGCAGCGTATTACAGGGGTCCCACAATGAGCAGTTCTTC	TRBJ2-1	TRBD1	.	TRBV9
CASSPGMNTEAFF	TGTGCCAGCAGTCCCGGGATGAACACTGAAGCTTTCTTT	TRBJ1-1	.	few	TRBV11-2
CASSPGLEETQYF	TGCGCCAGCAGCCCGGGACTAGAAGAGACCCAGTACTTC	TRBJ2-5	TRBD2	few	TRBV4-3
CASSELKDTTNEKLFF	TGTGCCAGCAGTGAATTAAAGGACACAACTAATGAAAAACTGTTTTTT	TRBJ1-4	.	.	TRBV6-1
CASSIGQIGNIQYF	TGTGCCAGTAGTATTGGACAGATAGGAAACATTCAGTACTTC	TRBJ2-4	.	.	TRBV19
CASSLLGLGYEQYF	TGTGCCAGCAGCTTATTGGGGCTGGGCTACGAGCAGTACTTC	TRBJ2-7	.	.	TRBV7-2
CAWSTTTSYVRNSPLHF	TGTGCCTGGAGTACCACCACATCGTATGTCCGTAATTCACCCCTCCACTTT	TRBJ1-6	.	.	TRBV30
CAWRTGQFYGYTF	TGTGCCTGGAGAACTGGACAGTTCTATGGCTACACCTTC	TRBJ1-2	.	.	TRBV30
CASRREGGYTF	TGTGCCAGCAGGCGCGAGGGAGGCTACACCTTC	TRBJ1-2	.	.	TRBV6-5
CASSLARNQPQHF	TGTGCCAGCAGCTTAGCGCGGAATCAGCCCCAGCATTTT	TRBJ1-5	.	.	TRBV7-2
CASSPDRDNNYGYTF	TGTGCCAGCTCACCAGACCGGGACAATAACTATGGCTACACCTTC	TRBJ1-2	.	.	TRBV18
CASSLWTSGRRTDTQYF	TGTGCCAGCAGCCTCTGGACTAGCGGAAGACGCACAGATACGCAGTATTTT	TRBJ2-3	TRBD2	.	TRBV5-4
CSVEEGGRGGEQYF	TGCAGCGTTGAAGAGGGGGGAAGGGGCGGCGAGCAGTACTTC	TRBJ2-7	.	.	TRBV29-1